This T cell receptor (beta chain) was sequenced for a study of human T cells and chemical hapten exposure. Study as a whole: Donors were sensitized with 2% DPC on the upper inner arm. Findings and caveats of the study: The formation of large CDR3 similarity clusters by expanded TCRs significantly exceeded that of controls.

Trimming left V 1 base short and J 11 bases short, with 18 bases between. The CDR3 covers 15 residues. Germline lookup yields CDR1 PRHDT and CDR2 FYEKMQ (reference sequence). Individual cDNA molecules each carried unique molecular identifiers attached by the library. From the RACE reads, TCRdb called clonotypes with MiXCR, one entry per CDR3 protein. The table records some 360,000 distinct CDR3 sequences, around 5.5% of them present only once. This sample's time point: pre-sensitization, week 0. Specified treatment: therapeutic diphenylcyclopropenone sensitization with weekly scalp DPC. Before extraction, the whole blood was not fractionated, and total RNA was taken from it. This clonotype was found many times. Its specificity is unknown.

This material consisted of whole blood, taken in connection with sensitization to the hapten diphenylcyclopropenone (DPC). This clonotype was obtained from a woman aged 45-65 years with alopecia areata. Some clones in this sample may be carry-over from other donors' samples. The V call is TRBV13, the J call TRBJ2-4, with a weak D call TRBD2 (6 bases). CDR3 nucleotide sequence: TGTGCCAGCAGCTTAGTAACTAGCAGCCGAGATCTTCAGTACTTC. Protein: CASSLVTSSRDLQYF.